These 30 T cell receptor beta chains were sequenced from one sample in a study of CD8 T cells in Susac syndrome. The authors reverse transcribed about 0.45 to 1 ug RNA with random hexamers. TCRdb independently ran MiXCR on the immunoSEQ multiplex PCR reads; one entry per CDR3 protein. The sample includes approximately 200,000 distinct CDR3 sequences, 85% to 95% of them seen just once. Sequencing was carried out using CD4+ T cells from PBMCs. The receptors were gathered from a human donor with multiple sclerosis.

V gene TRBV2 combines with J gene TRBJ2-7; tentative D call: TRBD2 (5 bases). The CDR3 extends over 14 amino acids. The V gene's germline CDR1 is SNHLY and CDR2 FYNNEI. V lost 2 bases to trimming and J lost 2 bases, with 10 bases between them. The CDR3 region is CASSEMGSAYEQYV. The CDR3 DNA is TGTGCCAGCAGTGAAATGGGTAGCGCCTACGAGCAGTACGTC.

The chain is built from TRBV12-3 or TRBV12-4 and TRBJ2-7; TRBD1 matches 7 bases. The trim removed 7 bases at V and 3 bases at J, leaving 6 bases unmatched. The CDR3 runs 13 residues. The CDR3 DNA is TGTGCCAGCACTATGGGACAGATCTACGAGCAGTACTTC. Its protein product is CASTMGQIYEQYF.

This chain links TRBV7-2 with TRBJ2-7; D uncertain. There are 12 residues in the CDR3. Trimming pared 5 bases from V and 2 bases from J, leaving 7 bases between. Germline CDR1 and CDR2: SGHTA and FQGNSA. This CDR3 is CASSPLTYEQYV. CDR3 coding DNA: TGTGCCAGCAGCCCCCTTACCTACGAGCAGTACGTC.

The genes are TRBV20-1 and TRBJ1-2, with 8 bases fitting TRBD1. Unmatched junction bases numbered 16, after V lost 0 bases and J lost 4 bases. The CDR3 is 18 residues long. Germline CDR1 reads DFQATT; CDR2 reads SNEGSKA (reference sequence). Here the CDR3 DNA reads TGCAGTGCTAGAGATCCCGCGACAGGGGAAACTAGGACCTATGGCTACACCTTC. This encodes CSARDPATGETRTYGYTF.

The V and J genes are TRBV10-3 and TRBJ2-7; unclear D gene. The CDR3 has 11 residues. Germline loops: CDR1 ENHRY, CDR2 SYGVKD. V was cut by 6 bases and J by 3 bases, with 6 bases left in between. The CDR3 bases are TGTGCCATCAGCCCCGACTACGAGCAGTACTTC. Translation gives CAISPDYEQYF.

V usage is TRBV27 and J usage is TRBJ2-5, with 11 bases fitting TRBD2. The CDR3 has 13 amino acids. Germline loops: CDR1 MNHEY, CDR2 SMNVEV (reference sequence). With 7 bases clipped from V and 5 bases from J, the junction kept 3 bases outside the gene matches. CDR3 DNA sequence: TGTGCCAGCAACCCTAGCGGGGGGGAGACCCAGTACTTC. Translation: CASNPSGGETQYF.

The V call is TRBV3-1, the J call TRBJ1-5, with TRBD1 identical over 9 bases. Trimming at V came to 1 base and at J to 0 bases, leaving 1 base not matched to a gene. The CDR3 totals 16 residues. The V gene's germline CDR1 is LGHDT and CDR2 YNNKEL (reference sequence). In nucleotides, the CDR3 is TGTGCCAGCAGCCAAGGGACAGGGGATAGCAATCAGCCCCAGCATTTT. Translation gives CASSQGTGDSNQPQHF.

The chain combines TRBV30 with TRBJ1-5; D not resolved. Germline V gene lookup returns CDR1 GTSNPN and CDR2 SVGIG (reference sequence). The CDR3 is 14 residues long. V gave up 2 bases and J gave up 0 bases, with 8 bases separating them. The CDR3 protein is CAWSQGDSNQPQHF. Written as DNA, the CDR3 is TGTGCCTGGAGTCAAGGAGATAGCAATCAGCCCCAGCATTTT.

The V call is TRBV20-1, the J call TRBJ2-1, with D possibly matching TRBD2 (6 bases). V shed 4 bases and J shed 2 bases, with 18 bases lying between them. Germline V gene sequence: CDR1 DFQATT, CDR2 SNEGSKA (reference sequence). This CDR3 is 16 amino acids long. This CDR3 is CSAKLRDWLTYNEQFF. CDR3 DNA sequence: TGCAGTGCTAAACTCCGGGACTGGCTTACCTACAATGAGCAGTTCTTC.

The chain uses TRBV2 and TRBJ2-1; no reliable D call. V lost 8 bases, J lost 5 bases, and 10 bases lay in between. Germline V gives CDR1 SNHLY, CDR2 FYNNEI. CDR3 length equals 12 residues. The CDR3 is CASGTINNEQFF. In DNA form, the CDR3 reads TGTGCCAGCGGTACAATAAACAATGAGCAGTTCTTC.

The CDR3 here is CSVEAGLAGGTQYF. CDR3 DNA: TGCAGCGTTGAAGCGGGCCTAGCGGGGGGTACGCAGTATTTT. This chain uses TRBV29-1 with TRBJ2-3; 11 bases map to TRBD2. The CDR3 is made up of 14 amino acids. Trimming at V came to 1 base and at J to 8 bases, leaving 5 bases not matched to a gene. CDR1 SQVTM and CDR2 ANQGSEA come from the germline V gene.

Concerning this clonotype itself: A read error may account for a junction end that differs from germline. This CDR3 reads CASSAPGVKETQYF. For the CDR3, the DNA is TGTGCTAGCAGCGCCCCGGGAGTCAAAGAGACCCAGTACTTC. The rearrangement links TRBV7-7 to TRBJ2-5, with D tentatively TRBD2 (6 bases). The CDR3 has 14 residues. Per the germline V gene, CDR1 is SSHAT and CDR2 is FNYEAQ (reference sequence).

The chain couples TRBV9 to TRBJ2-3; 9 positions agree with TRBD2. J lost 4 bases, V lost 5 bases, and 8 bases had no gene match. Germline CDR1 and CDR2: SGDLS and YYNGEE. This CDR3 region has 15 residues. For the CDR3, the DNA is TGTGCCAGCAGTCGCCTGACTAGCGGAGCAGATACGCAGTATTTT. Encoded protein: CASSRLTSGADTQYF.

The rearrangement joins TRBV28 to TRBJ1-2; D is ambiguous. V lost 4 bases to trimming and J lost 4 bases, with 22 bases between them. Germline CDR1 is MDHEN and CDR2 is SYDVKM. The CDR3 loop spans 17 amino acids. CDR3 DNA: TGTGCCAGCAGTTCTAGGCTTTCCATTCCAGGCACCTATGGCTACACCTTC. Translation: CASSSRLSIPGTYGYTF.

The gene calls are TRBV20-1 and TRBJ1-6; D unresolved. Germline-derived CDR1 and CDR2 are DFQATT and SNEGSKA (reference sequence). The CDR3 sequence is 16 residues long. Between the trimmed V and J ends, which lost 3 bases and 5 bases, there was a span of 17 bases. This CDR3 reads CSARGGLGVDNSPLHF. Written as DNA, the CDR3 is TGCAGTGCTAGGGGAGGGCTAGGCGTGGATAATTCACCCCTCCACTTT.

The chain couples TRBV7-8 to TRBJ1-1; maybe TRBD1 (6 bases). With 4 bases removed from V and 4 bases from J, the gap between germline ends came to 13 bases. Looked up from germline, CDR1 is SGHVS and CDR2 is FQNEAQ. The CDR3 has 14 residues. CDR3 residues: CASSSGTLITEAFF. The CDR3, as DNA: TGTGCCAGCAGCTCCGGGACACTTATCACTGAAGCTTTCTTT.

V gene TRBV3-1 combines with J gene TRBJ2-1; 7 bases agree with TRBD2. This CDR3 is built from 17 residues. Germline CDR1 is LGHDT and CDR2 is YNNKEL (reference sequence). V trimming: 4 bases; J trimming: 0 bases; junction bases outside the gene matches: 9. The CDR3 nucleotides read TGTGCCAGCAGCCGAGCGGGTCTAGCGGACTCCTACAATGAGCAGTTCTTC. This encodes CASSRAGLADSYNEQFF.

This sequence joins TRBV9 and TRBJ1-2, with 7 bases aligning to TRBD1. Germline loops: CDR1 SGDLS, CDR2 YYNGEE. This CDR3 contains 14 residues. V shed 3 bases, J shed 4 bases, and the junction held 6 bases outside the gene matches. Here the CDR3 reads CASSGGDRAYGYTF. In DNA form, the CDR3 reads TGTGCCAGCAGCGGTGGTGACAGGGCCTATGGCTACACCTTC.

The rearrangement joins TRBV29-1 to TRBJ1-5; D is possibly TRBD1 (5 bases). This CDR3 is 13 amino acids long. Germline loops: CDR1 SQVTM, CDR2 ANQGSEA. The ends were cut back, 4 bases at V and 5 bases at J, with 12 bases in the middle. The CDR3 DNA is TGCAGCGTTGTAGGATCGGGGGATCAGCCCCAGCATTTT. It encodes CSVVGSGDQPQHF. Using reference TRBV29-1 and TRBJ1-5 for the parts outside the CDR3, the full variable domain is SAVISQKPSRDICQRGTSLTIQCQVDSQVTMMFWYRQQPGQSLTLIATANQGSEATYESGFVIDKFPISRPNLTFSTLTVSNMSPEDSSIYLCSVVGSGDQPQHFGDGTRLSIL.

The V call is TRBV5-1, the J call TRBJ1-2; D possibly corresponds to TRBD1 (6 bases). Deletions cut 0 bases from V and 4 bases from J, with 10 bases between. There are 14 residues in the CDR3. Looked up from germline, CDR1 is SGHRS and CDR2 is YFSETQ. CDR3 amino acids: CASSLDGDTYGYTF. The DNA for the CDR3 is TGCGCCAGCAGCTTGGATGGGGACACCTATGGCTACACCTTC. Full variable domain (rest looked up from reference TRBV5-1 and TRBJ1-2): KAGVTQTPRYLIKTRGQQVTLSCSPISGHRSVSWYQQTPGQGLQFLFEYFSETQRNKGNFPGRFSGRQFSNSRSEMNVSTLELGDSALYLCASSLDGDTYGYTFGSGTRLTVV.

This chain links TRBV20-1 with TRBJ2-3; D is ambiguous. This CDR3 has 14 residues. Looked up from germline, CDR1 is DFQATT and CDR2 is SNEGSKA (reference sequence). The ends were cut back, 4 bases at V and 2 bases at J, with 13 bases in the middle. As DNA, the CDR3 is TGCAGTGCTATTTCCGTCGGAGCCACAGATACGCAGTATTTT. Residues: CSAISVGATDTQYF.

J is TRBJ1-6 and V is TRBV3-1, with D uncertain. The CDR3 covers 12 residues. The V gene lost 3 bases and the J gene lost 10 bases, with 7 bases spanning the gap. Germline CDR1 is LGHDT and CDR2 is YNNKEL (reference sequence). CDR3 in DNA: TGTGCCAGCAGCCATGAACCCTCACCCCTCCACTTT. Its translation is CASSHEPSPLHF.

V and J are TRBV3-1 and TRBJ2-7; D perhaps matches TRBD2 (6 bases). V lost 2 bases, J lost 3 bases, and 11 bases lay in between. Germline V gene lookup returns CDR1 LGHDT and CDR2 YNNKEL (reference sequence). The CDR3 contains 14 residues. CDR3 loop: CASSQFAGNYEQYF. As DNA, the CDR3 is TGTGCCAGCAGCCAATTCGCGGGGAACTACGAGCAGTACTTC.

J is TRBJ1-1 and V is TRBV30; D is ambiguous. The germline CDR1 and CDR2 sequences are GTSNPN and SVGIG (reference sequence). The V and J ends lost 3 bases and 4 bases respectively, with 12 bases between them. CDR3 size: 13 residues. The CDR3 loop reads CAWSPLRFTEAFF. CDR3 DNA: TGTGCCTGGAGCCCACTGAGGTTCACTGAAGCTTTCTTT.

The chain recombines TRBV20-1 with TRBJ2-3; 9 bases match TRBD1. V dropped 5 bases and J dropped 3; count of bases not matched to a gene: 12. CDR1 and CDR2 from the germline V gene are DFQATT and SNEGSKA (reference sequence). The CDR3 has 16 residues. The CDR3 bases are TGCAGTGCTGAATCACCTGGACAGGGGACGACAGATACGCAGTATTTT. It translates to CSAESPGQGTTDTQYF.

This rearrangement joins TRBV12-3 or TRBV12-4 to TRBJ2-1, with D possibly matching TRBD2 (6 bases). The CDR3 sequence is 13 residues long. Trimming removed 4 bases from V and 8 bases from J, with 12 bases in between. The CDR3 loop is CASSWRVSDEQFF. CDR3 DNA sequence: TGTGCCAGCAGTTGGAGGGTTAGCGATGAGCAGTTCTTC.

V gene TRBV20-1 combines with J gene TRBJ1-5; D not certain. This CDR3 comprises 14 residues. V was shortened by 5 bases and J by 1 base, with 12 bases between the two germline ends. Per germline, CDR1 DFQATT and CDR2 SNEGSKA (reference sequence). The CDR3 sequence: CSASDTSSNQPQHF. DNA for the CDR3: TGCAGTGCTTCAGACACCAGCAGCAATCAGCCCCAGCATTTT.

This rearrangement joins TRBV23-1 to TRBJ1-5, with D unclear. Being an ORF, TRBV23-1 has a function that is uncertain. V lost 10 bases and J 7 bases, leaving 23 bases between the germline ends. The CDR3 spans 15 residues. The CDR3 sequence is CATRPPGSGGQPQHF. For the CDR3, the DNA is TGCGCCACCCGCCCCCCAGGCTCGGGCGGGCAGCCCCAGCATTTT.

J is TRBJ2-5 and V is TRBV5-1; no definite D call. The CDR3 is made up of 14 amino acids. V was clipped by 3 bases and J by 5 bases, with 14 bases between them. CDR1 and CDR2 (germline): SGHRS, YFSETQ. This chain's CDR3 is CASSSFGLGETQYF. The CDR3 nucleotides are TGCGCCAGCAGCTCGTTTGGGCTTGGGGAGACCCAGTACTTC.

The chain couples TRBV3-1 to TRBJ2-1, with D unresolved. CDR1 LGHDT and CDR2 YNNKEL come from the germline V gene (reference sequence). V was cut by 4 bases and J by 9 bases, with 19 bases left in between. The CDR3 totals 15 residues. CDR3 residues: CASSPRIPPTGEQFF. As DNA, the CDR3 is TGTGCCAGCAGCCCCAGGATCCCCCCCACGGGTGAGCAGTTCTTC.